The clone carrying this T cell receptor beta chain was recorded a few times. TCRdb analysed the RT-PCR reads with MiXCR anew, one entry per CDR3 protein. The table records about 680,000 distinct CDR3 sequences, 14% of them present only once. V was clipped by 0 bases and J by 2 bases, with 11 bases between them. This CDR3 is 16 amino acids long. J is TRBJ1-3 and V is TRBV12-3 or TRBV12-4; no definite D call. This TCR came from a female donor in good health, serving as a healthy control. Source material: memory CD4+ T cells from blood. This CDR3 reads CASSLALRGAGNTIYF. The CDR3 bases are TGTGCCAGCAGTTTAGCGCTACGGGGTGCTGGAAACACCATATATTTT.